This TCR beta chain appears in the sequencing data of a study of blood T cell repertoires in COVID-19. Study summary: The United States, Italy and Spain supplied acute and convalescent COVID-19 samples. PBMCs, B-cell-depleted T cells, or T cells were the source of the cDNA or gDNA that made up the material.

Only one count was recorded for this clone. Per the original data handling: The authors estimated nucleated cell counts from reference gene primer amplification. Clones were sequenced by immunoSEQ multiplex PCR, and TCRdb holds only the in-frame ones, with some missing. Clone size and the V and J calls come from that table; the DNA yielded D and trimming. Of about 380,000 clones in the sample, around 84% were seen once. The sequenced sample consisted of peripheral blood. This TCR was recovered from a human donor with acute or convalescent COVID-19. The donor label of this sample is uncertain.

The CDR3 loop reads CASSPDRGSGLGTEAFF. The CDR3 nucleotides are TGCGCCAGCAGCCCGGACAGGGGTTCGGGGTTAGGCACTGAAGCTTTCTTT. The chain combines TRBV5-1 with TRBJ1-1, with 9 bases identical to TRBD1. Germline CDR1 is SGHRS and CDR2 is YFSETQ. This CDR3 has 17 amino acids. V dropped 4 bases and J dropped 4; count of bases not matched to a gene: 14. Together with reference TRBV5-1 and TRBJ1-1, the CDR3 gives the full variable domain: KAGVTQTPRYLIKTRGQQVTLSCSPISGHRSVSWYQQTPGQGLQFLFEYFSETQRNKGNFPGRFSGRQFSNSRSEMNVSTLELGDSALYLCASSPDRGSGLGTEAFFGQGTRLTVV.